One and the same sample provided the 21 T cell receptor beta chains below, sequenced in a study of cytomegalovirus exposure and HLA in healthy donors. The PCR had 60 Vbeta and 13 Jbeta primers. Data came from immunoSEQ multiplex PCR; TCRdb stores just in-frame clones and leaves some out. The table lists 100,000 or so clones, approximately 80% of them singletons. Material: PBMCs. These receptors were obtained from a female donor in good health and CMV-seronegative.

This chain joins TRBV7-2 and TRBJ1-1; D is possibly TRBD1 (6 bases). Trimming took 4 bases from V and 4 from J, leaving 10 bases between them. The CDR3 has 13 residues. Germline CDR1 SGHTA, CDR2 FQGNSA. The CDR3 nucleotides are TGTGCCAGCAGCTATCAGGGGCCCACTGAAGCTTTCTTT. It is translated as CASSYQGPTEAFF.

This clone was found a few times. The rearrangement uses TRBV6-4 and TRBJ1-2; D might be TRBD1 (5 bases). Trimming pared 6 bases from V and 3 bases from J, leaving 14 bases between. Germline-derived CDR1 and CDR2 are MRHNA and SNTAGT. CDR3 length: 14 residues. The CDR3 nucleotides read TGTGCCAGCAGCCCCACGGACACGGACTATGGCTACACCTTC. Protein sequence: CASSPTDTDYGYTF.

This chain links TRBV11-2 with TRBJ1-1; D gene unclear. This CDR3 has 12 residues. Germline CDR1 and CDR2: SGHAT and FQNNGV. Between the trimmed V and J ends, which lost 4 bases and 6 bases, there was a span of 9 bases. The CDR3: CASSSMAPEAFF. The CDR3, as DNA: TGTGCCAGCAGCTCGATGGCCCCTGAAGCTTTCTTT.

The chain uses TRBV6-5 and TRBJ1-2; tentatively, D is TRBD1 (6 bases). V was pared by 5 bases and J by 6 bases, with 16 bases between. This CDR3 has 14 residues. The germline CDR1 and CDR2 sequences are MNHEY and SVGAGI. The DNA of the CDR3 is TGTGCCAGCAGTAACCGACAGGCCTCACATGGCTACACCTTC. It is translated as CASSNRQASHGYTF.

V gene TRBV6-5 combines with J gene TRBJ2-2, with 8 bases identical to TRBD2. Germline assignment: CDR1 MNHEY and CDR2 SVGAGI. CDR3 length: 15 residues. The V segment lost 6 bases and the J segment 8 bases; nucleotides outside the gene matches: 11. CDR3 coding DNA: TGTGCCAGCAGCCGGGTTAGCGGGGCAGGTGGGGAGCTGTTTTTT. Its protein product is CASSRVSGAGGELFF.

V usage is TRBV27 and J usage is TRBJ1-1, with D perhaps TRBD1 (5 bases). The CDR3 covers 12 residues. The germline CDR1 and CDR2 sequences are MNHEY and SMNVEV (reference sequence). Trimming left V 4 bases short and J 5 bases short, with 8 bases between. The CDR3 DNA is TGTGCCAGCAGTTATGGGGGGACTGAAGCTTTCTTT. Amino acid sequence: CASSYGGTEAFF.

In its sample, this clone was seen a few times. The chain couples TRBV5-6 to TRBJ1-4, with D unclear. The CDR3 has 12 residues. Germline V gives CDR1 SGHDT, CDR2 YYEEEE. The germline V and J ends were trimmed by 0 bases and 7 bases, with 4 bases remaining between them. CDR3 DNA: TGTGCCAGCAGCTTGGACACTGAAAAACTGTTTTTT. Translation gives CASSLDTEKLFF.

CDR3 sequence reads: CASRYDRVGGELFF. CDR3 DNA: TGTGCCAGCAGATACGACAGGGTCGGCGGGGAGCTGTTTTTT. The chain couples TRBV27 to TRBJ2-2, with 7 nucleotides matching TRBD1. The CDR3 has 14 amino acids. Germline-derived CDR1 and CDR2 are MNHEY and SMNVEV (reference sequence). The J segment lost 7 bases and the V segment lost 6 bases, leaving 8 bases of the junction unmatched.

The chain recombines TRBV2 with TRBJ1-5; a possible D gene is TRBD1 (5 bases). The V gene's germline CDR1 is SNHLY and CDR2 FYNNEI. The length of the CDR3 is 12 residues. Deletions cut 10 bases from V and 4 bases from J, with 11 bases between. The CDR3 DNA reads as TGTGCCACCCGCAGGGATAATCAGCCCCAGCATTTT. Translated: CATRRDNQPQHF.

The rearrangement uses TRBV29-1 and TRBJ1-3; no clear D gene. V was cut by 4 bases and J by 7 bases, with 8 bases left in between. Germline-derived CDR1 and CDR2 are SQVTM and ANQGSEA. CDR3 length: 11 residues. In DNA, the CDR3 is TGCAGCGTTGTTTTCGGGAACACCATATATTTT. Translating gives CSVVFGNTIYF.

This clone was seen only a few times. CDR3 sequence: CASSELVESPLHF. CDR3 DNA sequence: TGTGCCAGCAGTGAATTAGTTGAGTCACCCCTCCACTTT. The genes are TRBV6-1 and TRBJ1-6, with D uncertain. The V gene lost 2 bases and the J gene lost 10 bases, with 9 bases spanning the gap. CDR3 length equals 13 residues. Germline assignment: CDR1 MNHNS and CDR2 SASEGT.

The chain joins TRBV30 to TRBJ2-5; 14 bases map to TRBD2. Germline assignment: CDR1 GTSNPN and CDR2 SVGIG (reference sequence). The CDR3 has 15 amino acids. Trimming took 3 bases from V and 6 from J; bases not matched to a gene: 6. The CDR3 loop is CAWSKGTSGGQTQYF. The CDR3, as DNA: TGTGCCTGGAGCAAAGGGACTAGCGGGGGCCAGACCCAGTACTTC.

The chain links TRBV27 to TRBJ2-2; TRBD1 matches 9 bases. This CDR3 comprises 13 residues. V lost 8 bases, J lost 3 bases, and 1 base stayed unmatched. The germline V gene encodes CDR1 MNHEY and CDR2 SMNVEV (reference sequence). CDR3 loop: CASWTGDTGELFF. The DNA for the CDR3 is TGTGCCAGCTGGACAGGGGACACCGGGGAGCTGTTTTTT.

V is TRBV7-8 and J is TRBJ2-1, with 8 bases that match TRBD2. The CDR3 totals 15 residues. CDR1 is SGHVS, CDR2 FQNEAQ, per germline. V shed 5 bases, J shed 4 bases, and the junction held 7 bases outside the gene matches. CDR3 in amino acids: CASSQTQRGYNEQFF. In DNA form, the CDR3 reads TGTGCCAGCAGCCAGACCCAGCGGGGGTACAATGAGCAGTTCTTC.

J is TRBJ1-6 and V is TRBV11-2, with a possible D match to TRBD1 (5 bases). The ends were cut back, 1 base at V and 5 bases at J, with 9 bases in the middle. There are 15 residues in the CDR3. The germline V gene encodes CDR1 SGHAT and CDR2 FQNNGV. CDR3 amino acids: CASSLGRGHNSPLHF. The CDR3 DNA reads TGTGCCAGCAGCTTAGGGCGGGGCCATAATTCACCCCTCCACTTT.

This chain uses TRBV6-5 with TRBJ2-1; D might be TRBD2 (6 bases). Trimming cost V 2 bases and J 10 bases, with 12 bases left between them. This CDR3 region has 13 residues. Germline V CDR1 and CDR2: MNHEY, SVGAGI. CDR3 sequence: CASSYNYREEQFF. In nucleotides, the CDR3 is TGTGCCAGCAGTTACAATTACCGGGAGGAGCAGTTCTTC.

This sequence joins TRBV6-5 and TRBJ2-1, with TRBD2 matching 8 bases. The CDR3 runs to 16 residues. V was pared by 0 bases and J by 7 bases, with 8 bases of the junction left unmatched. Germline-derived CDR1 and CDR2 are MNHEY and SVGAGI. The CDR3 sequence: CASSYSMAGGQNEQFF. The CDR3 DNA reads TGTGCCAGCAGTTACTCGATGGCGGGGGGTCAGAATGAGCAGTTCTTC.

This clone has only one observation. The chain combines TRBV5-4 with TRBJ2-5; no firm D call. TRBJ2-7 matches the DNA end more closely, so the J call is doubtful. Germline lookup yields CDR1 SGHNT and CDR2 YYREEE (reference sequence). This CDR3 region has 14 residues. Here the CDR3 reads CASSLWAEGYEQYF. DNA for the CDR3: TGTGCCAGCAGCTTGTGGGCAGAAGGCTACGAGCAGTACTTC.

The chain links TRBV25-1 to TRBJ1-1; 12 bases are shared with TRBD1. Trimming cost V 8 bases and J 1 base; bases outside gene matches: 8. The CDR3 sequence is 16 residues long. CDR1 is MGHDK, CDR2 SYGVNS, per germline. The CDR3 protein is CASGTGTGGRNTEAFF. The CDR3 DNA follows: TGTGCCAGCGGGACCGGGACAGGGGGCCGGAACACTGAAGCTTTCTTT.

This clone was found a few times. The chain joins TRBV29-1 to TRBJ1-1; 8 bases agree with TRBD1. CDR1 and CDR2 (germline): SQVTM, ANQGSEA. J lost 1 base, V lost 7 bases, and 2 bases had no gene match. The CDR3 has 12 amino acids. The CDR3 nucleotides read TGCAGCGCGGGGACAGGGAACACTGAAGCTTTCTTT. It translates to CSAGTGNTEAFF.

V usage is TRBV29-1 and J usage is TRBJ1-2; TRBD1 might be the D (5 bases). The germline V and J ends were trimmed by 2 bases and 8 bases, with 12 bases remaining between them. CDR3 length equals 12 residues. Germline V CDR1 and CDR2: SQVTM, ANQGSEA. CDR3 DNA: TGCAGCGTTGAAAGCACAGGCTACGGCTACACCTTC. This encodes CSVESTGYGYTF.